Shown below are 3 T cell receptor beta chains from a single sample sequenced in a study of identifying expanded T cells in peripheral blood. Libraries were prepared by immunoSEQ multiplex PCR; TCRdb keeps only in-frame clonotypes and omits some of them. The table shows about 52,000 clones, with around 82% occurring only once. What was sequenced was blood. Source of these receptors: a person aged 18 to 70 in good health.

This clone has only a few counts. The V gene is TRBV5-6, the J gene TRBJ2-5, with D tentatively TRBD1 or TRBD2 (5 bases each). CDR1 SGHDT and CDR2 YYEEEE come from the germline V gene. The CDR3 extends over 13 amino acids. Trimming cost V 4 bases and J 1 base, with 8 bases left between them. The CDR3 reads CASSRGVQETQYF. The CDR3 DNA sequence: TGTGCCAGCAGCCGAGGGGTCCAAGAGACCCAGTACTTC.

As regards this clone: An end of the junction differs from the germline gene, which may be a read error. The rearrangement links TRBV7-9 to TRBJ1-1, with D possibly matching TRBD1 (5 bases). Germline CDR1 and CDR2: SEHNR and FQNEAQ (reference sequence). The CDR3 is made up of 12 amino acids. The CDR3 region is CASRLGVTEAFF. Written as DNA, the CDR3 is TGTGCCAGCAGATTAGGGGTCACTGAAGCTTTCTTT.

V usage is TRBV4-1 and J usage is TRBJ2-7; 7 positions match TRBD2. The CDR3 is made up of 14 amino acids. The J segment lost 3 bases and the V segment lost 1 base, leaving 3 bases of the junction unmatched. Germline V CDR1 and CDR2: MGHRA, YSYEKL. The CDR3 region has the DNA TGCGCCAGCAGCCAAGTGGAGCGGGGCTACGAGCAGTACTTC. It codes for CASSQVERGYEQYF.